The clone carrying this T cell receptor (beta chain) has only one observation. Its antigen is unknown. TCRdb's copy holds only in-frame clones and misses some; the assay was immunoSEQ multiplex PCR. The sample yields about 2 million clones, about 95% seen once. In germline, CDR1 is GTSNPN, CDR2 SVGIG (reference sequence). V dropped 1 base and J dropped 7 bases, with 11 bases sitting between them. This CDR3 contains 13 residues. CD45RA+ naive and CD45RA-negative memory subsets were separated from CD4+ cells. The data stem from a study of shared clonotypes between healthy human individuals. Across the whole study: Plates per donor: three CD4 naive, three CD4 memory, two CD8 naive, one CD8 memory.

Study-wide points: What naive subsets generally showed was a larger estimated richness than memory subsets showed. Several donors had around 5% of their naive CD4 clonotypes in common.

The receptor comes from a man aged 18 to 29 in good health. The V and J genes are TRBV30 and TRBJ1-5; D not certain. The sequenced sample was naive CD4+ T cells sorted from blood. Subset in this sample: CD45RA+ positively selected. The CDR3 DNA sequence: TGTGCCTGGAGTGGGTCGTTGGACCAGCCCCAGCATTTT. Protein: CAWSGSLDQPQHF.